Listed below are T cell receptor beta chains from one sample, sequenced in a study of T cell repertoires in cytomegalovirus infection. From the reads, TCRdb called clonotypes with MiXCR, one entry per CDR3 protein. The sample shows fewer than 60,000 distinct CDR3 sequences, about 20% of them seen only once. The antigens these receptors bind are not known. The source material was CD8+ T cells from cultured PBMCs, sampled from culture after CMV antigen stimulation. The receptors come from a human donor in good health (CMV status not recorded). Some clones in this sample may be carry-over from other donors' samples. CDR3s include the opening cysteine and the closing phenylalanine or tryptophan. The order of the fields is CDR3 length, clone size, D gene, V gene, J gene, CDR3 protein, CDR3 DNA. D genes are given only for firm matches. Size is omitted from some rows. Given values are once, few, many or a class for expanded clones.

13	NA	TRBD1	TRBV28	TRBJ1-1	CASSYQGATEAFF	TGTGCCAGCAGTTACCAGGGGGCCACTGAAGCTTTCTTT
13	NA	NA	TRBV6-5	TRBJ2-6	CASRYSGANVLTF	TGTGCCAGCAGGTACTCTGGGGCCAACGTCCTGACTTTC
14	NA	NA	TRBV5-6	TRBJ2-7	CASSLDTRAYEQYF	TGTGCCAGCAGCCTGGACACACGGGCCTACGAGCAGTACTTC
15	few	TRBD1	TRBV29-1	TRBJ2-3	CSVGKGQLFRDTQYF	TGCAGCGTTGGGAAGGGACAGCTCTTTAGGGATACGCAGTATTTT
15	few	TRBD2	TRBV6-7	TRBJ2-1	CASRMRGLVGNEQFF	TGTGCCAGCAGGATGCGCGGACTAGTGGGCAATGAGCAGTTCTTC
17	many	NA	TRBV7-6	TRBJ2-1	CASSRAGSGLSYNEQFF	TGTGCCAGCAGCCGCGCGGGTAGCGGTCTCTCCTACAATGAGCAGTTCTTC
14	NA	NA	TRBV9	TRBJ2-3	CASSGKGGTDTQYF	TGTGCCAGCAGCGGAAAGGGCGGCACAGATACGCAGTATTTT
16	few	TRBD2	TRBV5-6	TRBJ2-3	CASSFWKAGDTDTQYF	TGTGCCAGCAGCTTTTGGAAAGCGGGGGACACAGATACGCAGTATTTT
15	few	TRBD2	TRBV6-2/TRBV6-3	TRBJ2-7	CASTSTSGSSYEQYF	TGTGCCAGCACCTCGACTAGCGGAAGCTCCTACGAGCAGTACTTC
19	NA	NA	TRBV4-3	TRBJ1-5	CASSQEWLKASYSNQPQHF	TGCGCCAGCAGCCAAGAATGGCTGAAGGCGAGTTATAGCAATCAGCCCCAGCATTTT
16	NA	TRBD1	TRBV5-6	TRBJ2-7	CASSSFYRGFSYEQYF	TGTGCCAGCAGCTCCTTCTACAGGGGCTTCTCCTACGAGCAGTACTTC
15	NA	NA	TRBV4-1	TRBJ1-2	CASSQAAGHNYGYTF	TGCGCCAGCAGCCAAGCGGCAGGGCATAACTATGGCTACACCTTC
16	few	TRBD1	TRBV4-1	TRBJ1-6	CASSHHTGTANSPLHF	TGCGCCAGCAGCCACCACACCGGGACAGCAAATTCACCCCTCCACTTT
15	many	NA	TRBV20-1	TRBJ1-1	CSARDIWGLNTEAFF	TGCAGTGCTAGAGATATTTGGGGATTGAACACTGAAGCTTTCTTT
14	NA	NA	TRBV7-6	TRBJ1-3	CASSLALGRNTIYF	TGTGCCAGCAGCTTAGCGCTTGGTCGAAACACCATATATTTT
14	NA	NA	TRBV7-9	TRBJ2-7	CASSGHTSSYEQYF	TGTGCCAGCAGCGGACATACGAGCTCCTACGAGCAGTACTTC
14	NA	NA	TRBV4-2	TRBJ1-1	CASSYLTSNTEAFF	TGTGCCAGCAGCTATCTAACGTCGAACACTGAAGCTTTCTTT
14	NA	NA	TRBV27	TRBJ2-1	CASSPTGVGGEQFF	TGTGCCAGCAGTCCGACGGGGGTGGGAGGTGAGCAGTTCTTC
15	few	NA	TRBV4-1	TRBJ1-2	CASSQERTYDYGYTF	TGCGCCAGCAGCCAGGAGAGGACATACGACTATGGCTACACCTTC
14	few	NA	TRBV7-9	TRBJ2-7	CASSPVRWPYEQYF	TGTGCCAGCAGCCCCGTGAGGTGGCCCTACGAGCAGTACTTC
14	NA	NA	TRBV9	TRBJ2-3	CASSMDRITDTQYF	TGTGCCAGCAGCATGGACCGAATCACAGATACGCAGTATTTT
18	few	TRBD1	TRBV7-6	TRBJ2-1	CASSLDFTGTGYHNEQFF	TGTGCCAGCAGCTTAGATTTCACCGGGACAGGGTATCACAATGAGCAGTTCTTC
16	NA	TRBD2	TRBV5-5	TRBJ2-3	CASSPLAGGSTDTQYF	TGTGCCAGCAGCCCGCTAGCGGGGGGGAGCACAGATACGCAGTATTTT
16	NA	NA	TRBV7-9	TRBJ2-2	CASSPSRSSNTGELFF	TGTGCCAGCAGCCCCTCTAGGTCCAGTAACACCGGGGAGCTGTTTTTT
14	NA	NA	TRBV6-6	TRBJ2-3	CASSYSLNTDTQYF	TGTGCCAGCAGTTACTCCCTTAACACAGATACGCAGTATTTT
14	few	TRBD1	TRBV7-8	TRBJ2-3	CASSLDGTVNTQYF	TGTGCCAGCAGCCTAGATGGGACAGTGAATACGCAGTATTTT
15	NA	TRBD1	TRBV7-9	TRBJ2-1	CASSSPGQGTNEQFF	TGTGCCAGCAGCTCCCCGGGACAGGGGACGAATGAGCAGTTCTTC
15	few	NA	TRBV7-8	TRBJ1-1	CASSLGGQLNTEAFF	TGTGCCAGCAGCCTTGGTGGACAGTTGAACACTGAAGCTTTCTTT
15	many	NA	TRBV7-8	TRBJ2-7	CASSSTQGSGNEQYF	TGTGCCAGCAGCTCCACACAGGGATCCGGGAACGAGCAGTACTTC
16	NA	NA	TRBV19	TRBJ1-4	CASSMGEASANEKLFF	TGTGCCAGTAGTATGGGGGAGGCCTCGGCTAATGAAAAACTGTTTTTT
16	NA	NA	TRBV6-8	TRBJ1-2	CASSPDGAPLNYGYTF	TGTGCCAGCAGTCCGGACGGAGCCCCCTTAAACTATGGCTACACCTTC
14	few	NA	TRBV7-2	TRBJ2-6	CASSIGTGANVLTF	TGTGCCAGCAGCATAGGTACCGGGGCCAACGTCCTGACTTTC
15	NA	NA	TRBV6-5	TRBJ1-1	CASSYFGGMNTEAFF	TGTGCCAGCAGTTACTTTGGGGGAATGAACACTGAAGCTTTCTTT
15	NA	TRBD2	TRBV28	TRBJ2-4	CASSLGGGSKNIQYF	TGTGCCAGCAGTTTAGGGGGGGGGTCCAAAAACATTCAGTACTTC
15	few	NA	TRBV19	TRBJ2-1	CASSLSDYSYNEQFF	TGTGCCAGTAGTCTCAGCGATTACTCCTACAATGAGCAGTTCTTC
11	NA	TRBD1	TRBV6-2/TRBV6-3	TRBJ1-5	CASSRDRSQHF	TGTGCCAGCAGTCGGGACAGGTCCCAGCATTTT
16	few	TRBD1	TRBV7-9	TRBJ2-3	CASSPQQGGVEDTQYF	TGTGCCAGCAGCCCTCAACAGGGGGGTGTTGAAGATACGCAGTATTTT
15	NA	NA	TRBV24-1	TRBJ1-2	CATSDSTGSIGGYTF	TGTGCCACCAGTGATTCAACAGGGTCCATAGGGGGCTACACCTTC
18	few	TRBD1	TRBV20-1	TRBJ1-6	CSARDSSQGEAQRSPLHF	TGCAGTGCTAGAGATTCGTCGCAGGGGGAAGCACAAAGGTCACCCCTCCACTTT
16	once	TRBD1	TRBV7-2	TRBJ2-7	CASSLNRGPSSYEQYF	TGTGCCAGCAGCCTAAACAGGGGGCCGAGCTCCTACGAGCAGTACTTC
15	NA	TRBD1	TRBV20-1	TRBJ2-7	CSAHRTGDPIYEQYF	TGCAGTGCTCATCGAACAGGGGACCCAATCTACGAGCAGTACTTC
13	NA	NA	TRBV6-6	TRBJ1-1	CAAWVEMNTEAFF	TGTGCCGCATGGGTTGAAATGAACACTGAAGCTTTCTTT
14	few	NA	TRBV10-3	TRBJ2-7	CAISETVNLREQYF	TGTGCCATCAGTGAAACAGTCAACCTACGCGAGCAGTACTTC
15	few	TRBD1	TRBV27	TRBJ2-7	CASSFSGTGTYEQYF	TGTGCCAGCAGTTTTTCCGGGACAGGGACCTACGAGCAGTACTTC
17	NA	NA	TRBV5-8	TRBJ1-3	CASSLASSLSSGNTIYF	TGTGCCAGCAGCTTGGCCTCGTCCCTGTCCTCTGGAAACACCATATATTTT
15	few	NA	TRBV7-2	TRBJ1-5	CASSRYEDGEQPQHF	TGTGCCAGCAGCCGTTACGAGGATGGGGAACAGCCCCAGCATTTT
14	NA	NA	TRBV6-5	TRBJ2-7	CASSYGTGGYEQYF	TGTGCCAGCAGTTACGGAACCGGGGGCTACGAGCAGTACTTC
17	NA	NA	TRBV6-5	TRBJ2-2	CASSRPIPGRPTGELFF	TGTGCCAGCAGTAGACCGATTCCGGGACGACCGACCGGGGAGCTGTTTTTT
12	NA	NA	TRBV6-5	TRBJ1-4	CASSYGNEKLFF	TGTGCCAGCAGTTATGGAAATGAAAAACTGTTTTTT
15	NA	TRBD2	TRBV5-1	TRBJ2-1	CASTLSGGGYNEQFF	TGCGCCAGCACCCTCTCGGGGGGGGGTTACAATGAGCAGTTCTTC
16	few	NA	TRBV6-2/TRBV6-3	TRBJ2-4	CASSGGFVVAKNIQYF	TGTGCCAGCAGTGGAGGGTTCGTTGTAGCCAAAAACATTCAGTACTTC
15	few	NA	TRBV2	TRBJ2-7	CASSPPGTRSYEQYF	TGTGCCAGCAGTCCCCCCGGGACCCGCTCCTACGAGCAGTACTTC